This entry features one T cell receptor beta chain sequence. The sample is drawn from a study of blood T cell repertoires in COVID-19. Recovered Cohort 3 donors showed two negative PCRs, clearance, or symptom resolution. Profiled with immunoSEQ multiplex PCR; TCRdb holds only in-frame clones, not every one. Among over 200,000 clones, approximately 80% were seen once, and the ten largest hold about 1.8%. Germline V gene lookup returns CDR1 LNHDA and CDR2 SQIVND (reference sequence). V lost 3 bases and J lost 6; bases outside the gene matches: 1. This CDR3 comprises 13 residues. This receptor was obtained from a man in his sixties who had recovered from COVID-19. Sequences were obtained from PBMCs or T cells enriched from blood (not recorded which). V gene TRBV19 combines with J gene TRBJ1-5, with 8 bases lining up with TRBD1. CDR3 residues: CASSMDRVQPQHF. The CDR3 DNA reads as TGTGCCAGTAGTATGGACAGGGTTCAGCCCCAGCATTTT.